This TCR beta chain was documented in a study of a mutant IDH1 vaccine in newly diagnosed glioma. Study overall: Across weeks 1, 3, 5, 7, 11, 15, 19 and 23, patients received a vaccination each time, eight in all. The first vaccination came 4-6 weeks after radiotherapy alone, or with temozolomide cycles.

General study results and limits: Vaccination elicited immune responses in 93.3% of patients.

Trimming cost V 2 bases and J 1 base, with 8 bases left between them. This CDR3 has 14 residues. From germline, CDR1 is SGHAT and CDR2 FQNNGV. Clones were read by immunoSEQ multiplex PCR, and TCRdb kept only the in-frame ones, dropping some. This table has tens of thousands of clones, approximately 84% appearing once. Sample time point: week 11, during vaccination. Every vaccination contained 300 ug of the mutant IDH1 20-mer peptide and was paired with topical imiquimod. Details on this clone: Its antigen is currently unknown.

This clonotype originated in a man in his thirties or forties with glioma. The sample here was PBMCs, taken from a glioma patient whose treatment included an IDH1 peptide vaccine. The gene calls are TRBV11-2 and TRBJ1-1; D unclear. This CDR3 reads CASSLLGSNTEAFF. DNA for the CDR3: TGTGCCAGCAGCTTATTAGGGTCGAACACTGAAGCTTTCTTT. The whole variable domain, remainder taken from reference TRBV11-2 and TRBJ1-1, is EAGVAQSPRYKIIEKRQSVAFWCNPISGHATLYWYQQILGQGPKLLIQFQNNGVVDDSQLPKDRFSAERLKGVDSTLKIQPAKLEDSAVYLCASSLLGSNTEAFFGQGTRLTVV.